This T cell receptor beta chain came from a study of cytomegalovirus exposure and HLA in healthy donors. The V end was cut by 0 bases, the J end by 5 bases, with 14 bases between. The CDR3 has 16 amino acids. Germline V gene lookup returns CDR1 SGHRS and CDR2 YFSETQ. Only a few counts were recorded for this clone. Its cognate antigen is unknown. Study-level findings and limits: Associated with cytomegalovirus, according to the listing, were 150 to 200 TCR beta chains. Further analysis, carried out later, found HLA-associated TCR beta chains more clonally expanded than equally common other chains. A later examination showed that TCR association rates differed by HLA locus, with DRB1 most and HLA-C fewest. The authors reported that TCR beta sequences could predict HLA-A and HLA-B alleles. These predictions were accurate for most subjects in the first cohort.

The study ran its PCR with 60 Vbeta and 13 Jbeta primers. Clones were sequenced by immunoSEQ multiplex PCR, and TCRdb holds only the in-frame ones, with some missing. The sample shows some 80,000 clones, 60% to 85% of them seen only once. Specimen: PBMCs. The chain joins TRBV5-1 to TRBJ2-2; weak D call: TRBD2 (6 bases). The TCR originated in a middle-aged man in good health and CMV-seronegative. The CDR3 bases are TGCGCCAGCAGCTTGGGATATACGGGGACTACCGGGGAGCTGTTTTTT. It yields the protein CASSLGYTGTTGELFF.